The clone carrying this T cell receptor (beta chain) was seen a handful of times. Its antigen is undetermined. Separate cDNA molecules each had unique molecular identifiers attached to them. Each CDR3 protein gets one entry after TCRdb re-called the 5' RACE reads with MiXCR. Of 20,000 to 25,000 distinct CDR3 sequences in the sample, over 4% were seen once. V shed 3 bases and J shed 4 bases, with 13 bases lying between them. This CDR3 has 16 amino acids. From germline, CDR1 is LNHDA and CDR2 SQIVND (reference sequence). This record comes from a study of early T cells in non-severe SARS-CoV-2 infection. Overall study: Chains were unpaired, as sequencing was done on bulk RNA from unsorted whole blood. Notes on the study in general: Lookups in VDJdb leaned toward anti-spike CD8 responses and missed private and CD4 specificities.

The V call is TRBV19, the J call TRBJ1-6; D remains ambiguous. The source is an adult who was a healthcare worker with PCR-confirmed SARS-CoV-2 infection or an uninfected control (not recorded which). Specimen: whole blood. CDR3 nucleotides: TGTGCCAGTAGTATTGACGGCCGGTTTTATAATTCACCCCTCCACTTT. This sequence encodes CASSIDGRFYNSPLHF.